Below, one TCR beta chain is given with its context. Antigen: not known. The sample is drawn from a study of T cell responses to AZD1222 COVID-19 vaccine. Study-wide background: Some second doses came at about 4 weeks and others at about 12 weeks; these were pooled. Overall study results and limits: Among those given AZD1222, only 5 to 7 were seropositive at baseline. Sampled repertoires all dated from after the peak T cell response.

TCRdb's table, derived via immunoSEQ multiplex PCR, lists solely in-frame clones and lacks some. This sample has 110,000 to 150,000 clones; around 90% occur once, and the top ten carry about 3.8%. The sequencing used peripheral blood, collected on day 0 of AZD1222 vaccination. The sequence derives from an adult in good health.

In DNA, the CDR3 is TGTGCCAGCAGTGAAGGTAGTGACGGCACTTACGAGCAGTACTTC. Protein: CASSEGSDGTYEQYF. The chain has TRBV6-1 and TRBJ2-7; D not resolved. CDR1 is MNHNS, CDR2 SASEGT, per germline. V was shortened by 1 base and J by 4 bases, with 14 bases between the two germline ends. This CDR3 contains 15 residues.